The 21 T cell receptor beta chains below were found in one sample sequenced in a study of cytomegalovirus exposure and HLA in healthy donors. PCR used 60 Vbeta primers and 13 Jbeta primers. Sequencing was performed with immunoSEQ multiplex PCR; in TCRdb, only in-frame clones are kept and a portion is missing. The data show around 160,000 clones, with roughly three quarters seen just once and 6% to 8% held by the top ten. Sample: PBMCs. These receptors were obtained from a male donor in good health and CMV-seropositive.

The chain employs TRBV19 and TRBJ2-6; 8 bases align to TRBD1. Losses at the gene ends were 11 bases for V and 1 base for J; bases not matched to a gene: 10. The CDR3 has 16 amino acids. Germline CDR1 and CDR2: LNHDA and SQIVND (reference sequence). The CDR3 spells CASKDRGASGANVLTF. The CDR3 DNA reads as TGTGCCTCGAAAGACAGGGGTGCATCTGGGGCCAACGTCCTGACTTTC. The full variable domain, rest sourced from reference TRBV19 and TRBJ2-6, is DGGITQSPKYLFRKEGQNVTLSCEQNLNHDAMYWYRQDPGQGLRLIYYSQIVNDFQKGDIAEGYSVSREKKESFPLTVTSAQKNPTAFYLCASKDRGASGANVLTFGAGSRLTVL.

This rearrangement joins TRBV4-2 to TRBJ1-1, with D unresolved. V gave up 0 bases and J gave up 7 bases, with 15 bases separating them. Germline values: CDR1 LGHNA, CDR2 YNFKEQ. This CDR3 region has 15 residues. DNA for the CDR3: TGTGCCAGCAGCCAAGATTTGGGTACAGAGGGTGAAGCTTTCTTT. Translating gives CASSQDLGTEGEAFF.

The rearrangement uses TRBV7-2 and TRBJ1-2, with 10 bases matching TRBD1. Germline V gives CDR1 SGHTA, CDR2 FQGNSA. Trimming took 5 bases from V and 5 from J; bases not matched to a gene: 11. The CDR3 is 16 amino acids. CDR3 sequence (DNA): TGTGCCAGCAGCCCTAGGTTAGGGACAGGGGATTATGGCTACACCTTC. It translates to CASSPRLGTGDYGYTF.

On this clone itself: Germline and junction disagree at one end, which may indicate a read error. This chain uses TRBV18 with TRBJ2-1, with 9 nucleotides matching TRBD1. This CDR3 is built from 14 residues. Germline-derived CDR1 and CDR2 are KGHSH and LQKENI. CDR3 coding DNA: TGTGCCAGCTCACCTGCCGGGACAGGGCCTATCATGGTCTTC. Protein: CASSPAGTGPIMVF.

The V call is TRBV29-1, the J call TRBJ1-2; TRBD1 matches at 7 bases. The CDR3 contains 13 residues. The V gene's germline CDR1 is SQVTM and CDR2 ANQGSEA. The CDR3 DNA follows: TGCAGTGACGGGACAGATAACTACTATGGCTACACCTTC. This sequence encodes CSDGTDNYYGYTF.

In regard to this clone: This specimen includes other DNA sequences encoding the same CDR3. The chain couples TRBV2 to TRBJ1-1, with 10 bases identical to TRBD1. Germline V gene lookup returns CDR1 SNHLY and CDR2 FYNNEI. J lost 4 bases, V lost 4 bases, and 6 bases had no gene match. CDR3 length: 15 residues. This CDR3 reads CASSVPGQGSTEAFF. The DNA of the CDR3 is TGTGCCAGCAGTGTTCCGGGACAGGGGAGCACTGAAGCTTTCTTT.

The rearrangement joins TRBV27 to TRBJ2-7, with a tentative D call TRBD1 (6 bases). Germline V gene data show CDR1 as MNHEY and CDR2 as SMNVEV (reference sequence). The V and J ends lost 0 bases and 3 bases respectively, with 15 bases between them. This CDR3 is built from 16 residues. CDR3 nucleotide sequence: TGTGCCAGCAGTTTATCTTTCCCAGGGGTTTACTACGAGCAGTACTTC. It is translated as CASSLSFPGVYYEQYF.

Points on this clone: Other nucleotide sequences in the sample specify the same CDR3. V and J are TRBV5-1 and TRBJ2-2; 7 bases match TRBD1. The CDR3 is 14 residues long. Germline V gives CDR1 SGHRS, CDR2 YFSETQ. V gave up 1 base and J gave up 3 bases; unmatched junction bases: 0. The CDR3 protein is CASSLTGDTGELFF. CDR3 bases: TGCGCCAGCAGCTTGACAGGGGACACCGGGGAGCTGTTTTTT.

The rearrangement links TRBV6-5 to TRBJ1-6; no clear D. Between the trimmed V and J ends, which lost 2 bases and 4 bases, there was a span of 6 bases. CDR1 MNHEY and CDR2 SVGAGI come from the germline V gene. The CDR3 has 14 residues. CDR3 DNA sequence: TGTGCCAGCAGTTACGATAGATATAATTCACCCCTCCACTTT. This gives the protein CASSYDRYNSPLHF.

The chain recombines TRBV19 with TRBJ2-5, with a possible D match to TRBD2 (6 bases). Germline V gives CDR1 LNHDA, CDR2 SQIVND (reference sequence). Trimming removed 4 bases at V and 2 bases at J, with 11 bases between. The length of the CDR3 is 14 residues. Written as DNA, the CDR3 is TGTGCCAGTAGTAATGAGCGGGCGCAAGAGACCCAGTACTTC. Protein sequence: CASSNERAQETQYF.

The V call is TRBV2, the J call TRBJ2-5; 11 nucleotides line up with TRBD1. V trimming: 7 bases; J trimming: 5 bases; junction bases outside the gene matches: 6. Germline CDR1 is SNHLY and CDR2 is FYNNEI. CDR3 size: 14 residues. CDR3 DNA sequence: TGTGCCAGCAACGGACAGGGGGCGCGTGAGACCCAGTACTTC. Its translation is CASNGQGARETQYF. The variable domain in full, completed from reference TRBV2 and TRBJ2-5, reads EPEVTQTPSHQVTQMGQEVILRCVPISNHLYFYWYRQILGQKVEFLVSFYNNEISEKSEIFDDQFSVERPDGSNFTLKIRSTKLEDSAMYFCASNGQGARETQYFGPGTRLLVL.

This chain connects TRBV5-1 to TRBJ2-7, with 9 nucleotides matching TRBD2. This CDR3 contains 16 residues. The germline CDR1 and CDR2 sequences are SGHRS and YFSETQ. The ends lost 4 bases at V and 3 bases at J; junction bases unmatched: 11. CDR3 bases: TGCGCCAGCAGCGGAGGGGTCGCGGGGGGGCTCTACGAGCAGTACTTC. Translating gives CASSGGVAGGLYEQYF.

This chain uses TRBV19 with TRBJ2-1, with 7 bases lining up with TRBD1. Germline loops: CDR1 LNHDA, CDR2 SQIVND (reference sequence). J gave up 5 bases and V 1 base, and 11 bases lay outside the gene matches. This CDR3 region has 17 residues. The CDR3 region is CASSIGGQGVWNNEQFF. DNA of the CDR3: TGTGCCAGTAGTATAGGGGGTCAGGGGGTGTGGAACAATGAGCAGTTCTTC.

The chain couples TRBV5-4 to TRBJ2-5; perhaps TRBD2 as D (5 bases). The V end lost 1 base, the J end lost 5 bases, and 12 bases lay between the germline ends. In germline, CDR1 is SGHNT, CDR2 YYREEE (reference sequence). The CDR3 loop spans 14 amino acids. The CDR3 sequence is CASSLNSAGETQYF. The CDR3 DNA is TGTGCCAGCAGCTTGAATAGCGCTGGGGAGACCCAGTACTTC.

The rearrangement joins TRBV9 to TRBJ1-1; D uncertain. This CDR3 comprises 15 residues. The germline CDR1 and CDR2 sequences are SGDLS and YYNGEE. V was shortened by 0 bases and J by 4 bases, with 13 bases between the two germline ends. CDR3 sequence reads: CASSVGREGRTEAFF. The DNA for the CDR3 is TGTGCCAGCAGCGTAGGGCGGGAGGGCCGCACTGAAGCTTTCTTT.

The V and J genes are TRBV6-5 and TRBJ2-5; TRBD1 aligns across 8 bases. V shed 2 bases, J shed 3 bases, and the junction held 5 bases outside the gene matches. Germline V gene data show CDR1 as MNHEY and CDR2 as SVGAGI. There are 15 residues in the CDR3. Here the CDR3 reads CASSYLRGREETQYF. The CDR3 DNA follows: TGTGCCAGCAGTTACCTCAGGGGGCGCGAAGAGACCCAGTACTTC.

The chain uses TRBV5-1 and TRBJ1-2; D is undetermined. The V gene's germline CDR1 is SGHRS and CDR2 YFSETQ. V gave up 5 bases and J gave up 6 bases, with 17 bases separating them. The CDR3 spans 14 residues. CDR3 protein: CASSTPKRSHGYTF. The CDR3 region has the DNA TGCGCCAGCAGTACCCCCAAGCGTTCGCATGGCTACACCTTC.

The genes are TRBV30 and TRBJ2-2; D perhaps matches TRBD1 (7 bases). Trimming shortened V by 7 bases and J by 6 bases, and 12 bases separated the two germline ends. The CDR3 loop spans 12 amino acids. Germline CDR1 reads GTSNPN; CDR2 reads SVGIG (reference sequence). Here the CDR3 DNA reads TGTGCCTTGGGCAGGGGGGCCGGGGAGCTGTTTTTT. Translation gives CALGRGAGELFF. The full variable domain, its missing parts supplied by reference TRBV30 and TRBJ2-2, is SQTIHQWPATLVQPVGSPLSLECTVEGTSNPNLYWYRQAAGRGLQLLFYSVGIGQISSEVPQNLSASRPQDRQFILSSKKLLLSDSGFYLCALGRGAGELFFGEGSRLTVL.

The chain is built from TRBV18 and TRBJ1-3; D call uncertain. The ends were cut back, 2 bases at V and 0 bases at J, with 20 bases in the middle. Germline V gene sequence: CDR1 KGHSH, CDR2 LQKENI. The CDR3 contains 19 residues. Here the CDR3 reads CASSPVTLGQGSSGNTIYF. The CDR3, as DNA: TGTGCCAGCTCACCAGTAACGTTGGGCCAAGGGAGCTCTGGAAACACCATATATTTT. The full variable domain, with the rest looked up from reference TRBV18 and TRBJ1-3, is NAGVMQNPRHLVRRRGQEARLRCSPMKGHSHVYWYRQLPEEGLKFMVYLQKENIIDESGMPKERFSAEFPKEGPSILRIQQVVRGDSAAYFCASSPVTLGQGSSGNTIYFGEGSWLTVV.

This rearrangement joins TRBV7-3 to TRBJ2-1; D might be TRBD1 (6 bases). From germline, CDR1 is SGHTA and CDR2 FQGTGA. This CDR3 contains 13 residues. The V gene lost 2 bases and the J gene lost 5 bases, with 7 bases spanning the gap. As DNA, the CDR3 is TGTGCCAGCAGCTTAGGACAGAACAATGAGCAGTTCTTC. Its translation: CASSLGQNNEQFF.

This chain connects TRBV2 to TRBJ2-5; D ambiguous. The CDR3 extends over 15 amino acids. V was trimmed by 3 bases and J by 1 base, leaving 12 bases between them. CDR1 and CDR2 (germline): SNHLY, FYNNEI. CDR3 coding DNA: TGTGCCAGCAGTGACCCGGCGGCCCTCCAAGAGACCCAGTACTTC. It specifies CASSDPAALQETQYF.